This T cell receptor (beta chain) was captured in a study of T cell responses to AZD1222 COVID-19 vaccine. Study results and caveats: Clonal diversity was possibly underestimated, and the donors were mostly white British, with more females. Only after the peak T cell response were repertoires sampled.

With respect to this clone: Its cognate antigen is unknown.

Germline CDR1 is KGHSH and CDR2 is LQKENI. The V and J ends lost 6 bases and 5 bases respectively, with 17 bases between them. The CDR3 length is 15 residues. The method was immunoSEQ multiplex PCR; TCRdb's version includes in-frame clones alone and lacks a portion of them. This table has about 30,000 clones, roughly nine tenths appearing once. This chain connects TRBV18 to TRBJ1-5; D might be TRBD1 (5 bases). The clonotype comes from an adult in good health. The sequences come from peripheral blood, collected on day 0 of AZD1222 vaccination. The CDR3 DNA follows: TGTGCCAGCTCGCCTACCAGGGCGGGAGATCAGCCCCAGCATTTT. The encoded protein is CASSPTRAGDQPQHF.